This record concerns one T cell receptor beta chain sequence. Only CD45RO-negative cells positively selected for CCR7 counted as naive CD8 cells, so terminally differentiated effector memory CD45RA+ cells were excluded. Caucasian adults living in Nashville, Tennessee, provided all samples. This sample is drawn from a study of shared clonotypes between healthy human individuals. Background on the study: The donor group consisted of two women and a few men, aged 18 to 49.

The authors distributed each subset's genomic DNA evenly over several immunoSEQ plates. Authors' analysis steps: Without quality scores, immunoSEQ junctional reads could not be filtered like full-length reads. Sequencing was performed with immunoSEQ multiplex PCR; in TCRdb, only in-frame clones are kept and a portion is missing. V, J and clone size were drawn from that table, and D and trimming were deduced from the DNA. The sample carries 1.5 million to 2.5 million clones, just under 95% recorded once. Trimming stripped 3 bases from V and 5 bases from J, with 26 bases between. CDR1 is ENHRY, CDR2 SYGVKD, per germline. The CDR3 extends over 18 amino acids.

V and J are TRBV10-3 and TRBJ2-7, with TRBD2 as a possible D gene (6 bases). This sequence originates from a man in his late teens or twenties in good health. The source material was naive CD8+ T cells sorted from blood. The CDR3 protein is CAISELRGDAGPRDEQYF. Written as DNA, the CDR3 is TGTGCCATCAGTGAACTTCGGGGAGACGCGGGGCCGAGGGACGAGCAGTACTTC.